This TCR beta chain was identified during a study of technical replicates of blood from several donors. This clone is a singleton in its sample. Repertoires were generated with immunoSEQ multiplex PCR, while TCRdb's copy carries only in-frame clones and drops some. Of 50,000 or so clones in the sample, 92% were seen once. The CDR3 runs 15 residues. J lost 2 bases, V lost 3 bases, and 7 bases had no gene match. From germline, CDR1 is SGHTA and CDR2 FQGNSA. The V and J genes are TRBV7-2 and TRBJ2-7; 7 bases line up with TRBD2. This clonotype originated in a human donor in good health. Some clones in this sample may be carry-over from other donors' samples. Sequenced sample: PBMCs. The CDR3 region is CASSFEGGPTYEQYF. CDR3 bases: TGTGCCAGCAGCTTCGAGGGAGGGCCCACCTACGAGCAGTACTTC.